This TCR beta chain was documented in a study of blood T cell repertoires in COVID-19. Study-wide context: Collection of acute and convalescent COVID-19 samples took place in the United States, Italy and Spain. T cells, B-cell-depleted T cells, or PBMCs supplied cDNA or gDNA.

In the source study's methods: Amplification with reference gene primers provided the estimates of nucleated cell counts. The assay was immunoSEQ multiplex PCR, and TCRdb's table has in-frame clones only and misses some. The V and J calls and clone size are taken from that table; D and trimming were inferred from the DNA. The sample consists of 300,000 to 450,000 clones, 85% of them appearing once. The trim removed 3 bases at V and 5 bases at J, leaving 5 bases unmatched. Germline V gene lookup returns CDR1 LGHNA and CDR2 YNFKEQ. The CDR3 extends over 15 amino acids. This clone was seen just once. Distinct nucleotide sequences in the sample also encode this CDR3.

The TCR comes from a woman under 30 with acute or convalescent COVID-19. The V and J genes are TRBV4-2 and TRBJ2-5; 11 nucleotides agree with TRBD2. The sequencing input was peripheral blood. The CDR3 loop is CASSQLAGGPETQYF. In nucleotides, the CDR3 is TGTGCCAGCAGCCAGTTAGCGGGAGGGCCCGAGACCCAGTACTTC.